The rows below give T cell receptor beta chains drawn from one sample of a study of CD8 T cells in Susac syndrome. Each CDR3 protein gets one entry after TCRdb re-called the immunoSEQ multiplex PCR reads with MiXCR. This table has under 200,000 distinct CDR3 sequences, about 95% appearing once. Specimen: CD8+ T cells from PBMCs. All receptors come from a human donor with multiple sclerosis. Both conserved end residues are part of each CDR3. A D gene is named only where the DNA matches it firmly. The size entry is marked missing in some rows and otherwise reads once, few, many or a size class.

CASSVGWVPYEQYF TGTGCCAGCAGCGTAGGTTGGGTTCCCTACGAGCAGTACTTC . TRBJ2-7 . TRBV9
CASSLDMNTEAFF TGTGCCAGCAGCTTAGACATGAACACTGAAGCTTTCTTT . TRBJ1-1 . TRBV9
CASSVSGSYNEQFF TGTGCCAGCAGCGTTTCCGGGAGTTACAATGAGCAGTTCTTC . TRBJ2-1 . TRBV9
CASSLGTGGIKEAFF TGTGCCAGCAGCTTAGGGACAGGGGGAATTAAGGAAGCTTTCTTT once TRBJ1-1 TRBD1 TRBV7-9
CASSFYEDLDEQFF TGTGCCAGCAGTTTCTACGAGGACCTGGATGAGCAGTTCTTC . TRBJ2-1 . TRBV27
CAIRVAGDNEQFF TGTGCCATCCGAGTAGCGGGAGACAATGAGCAGTTCTTC once TRBJ2-1 TRBD2 TRBV11-2
CASSLVPRSTEAFF TGTGCCAGCAGCTTAGTACCGAGGAGCACTGAAGCTTTCTTT . TRBJ1-1 . TRBV11-2
CSARDPYLYRVTNEQFF TGCAGTGCTAGAGATCCCTACCTGTACAGGGTTACCAATGAGCAGTTCTTC . TRBJ2-1 . TRBV20-1
CASSQEQGTSNTGELFF TGCGCCAGCAGCCAAGAACAGGGGACGTCGAACACCGGGGAGCTGTTTTTT . TRBJ2-2 TRBD1 TRBV4-1
CSVEASPTHEQYF TGCAGCGTTGAGGCTAGCCCGACGCATGAGCAGTACTTC . TRBJ2-7 . TRBV29-1
CASSEGLLYGYTF TGTGCCAGCAGCGAGGGACTGCTCTATGGCTACACCTTC . TRBJ1-2 . TRBV7-9
CASSPPTRDDSYTGELFF TGTGCCAGCAGCCCCCCCACGCGCGACGACAGTTACACCGGGGAGCTGTTTTTT . TRBJ2-2 . TRBV7-3
CASGRDTDGYTF TGCGCCAGCGGCCGGGACACTGACGGCTACACCTTC . TRBJ1-2 . TRBV23-1
CSVDPLGGESSTDTQYF TGCAGCGTGGACCCTTTAGGAGGAGAATCTAGCACAGATACGCAGTATTTT . TRBJ2-3 . TRBV29-1
CSAGEAFF TGCAGTGCTGGTGAAGCTTTCTTT . TRBJ1-1 . TRBV20-1
CSGRLAGRGGDIQYF TGCAGCGGCCGACTAGCGGGCAGAGGGGGTGACATTCAGTACTTC . TRBJ2-4 TRBD2 TRBV29-1
CASSEGQGGGLKEKNIQYF TGTGCCAGCAGTGAGGGACAGGGAGGAGGATTAAAGGAGAAAAACATTCAGTACTTC . TRBJ2-4 TRBD1 TRBV12-3/TRBV12-4
CASSLGGPGEQYF TGTGCCAGCAGCTTAGGTGGGCCGGGGGAGCAGTACTTC . TRBJ2-7 . TRBV13
CASSYTNTEAFF TGTGCCAGCAGCTACACGAACACTGAAGCTTTCTTT . TRBJ1-1 . TRBV7-9
CATSSHDRAVKYF TGTGCCACCAGCAGCCATGACAGGGCCGTGAAGTATTTT . TRBJ2-3 TRBD1 TRBV15
CASTVTSGSDGNIQYF TGTGCCAGCACGGTTACTAGCGGGAGCGACGGGAACATTCAGTACTTC . TRBJ2-4 TRBD2 TRBV28
CASSHGDRIEFF TGCGCCAGCAGCCACGGGGACCGCATAGAGTTCTTC . TRBJ2-1 . TRBV5-1
CASSWTWARWSDTQYF TGCGCCAGCAGCTGGACATGGGCGAGGTGGTCGGATACGCAGTATTTT . TRBJ2-3 . TRBV4-1
CASSTRTSGSWETQYF TGTGCCAGCAGCACCCGGACTAGCGGGAGCTGGGAGACCCAGTACTTC . TRBJ2-5 TRBD2 TRBV7-2
CASTHGAGELFF TGTGCCAGCACTCACGGGGCCGGGGAGCTGTTTTTT . TRBJ2-2 . TRBV27
CASSVAGGIETQYF TGTGCCAGCAGCGTAGCGGGAGGGATAGAGACCCAGTACTTC . TRBJ2-5 TRBD2 TRBV9
CASSPVPTEAFF TGTGCCAGCAGCCCCGTACCCACTGAAGCTTTCTTT . TRBJ1-1 . TRBV12-3/TRBV12-4
CASRGDFDYGYTF TGTGCCAGCCGGGGTGACTTCGACTATGGCTACACCTTC . TRBJ1-2 . TRBV14
CASSPTLGQQETQYF TGTGCCAGCAGTCCCACCCTGGGGCAGCAAGAGACCCAGTACTTC . TRBJ2-5 . TRBV12-3/TRBV12-4
CSARTSGGPYNEQFF TGCAGTGCTAGAACTAGCGGGGGACCCTACAATGAGCAGTTCTTC . TRBJ2-1 TRBD2 TRBV20-1
CASSSSESGANVLTF TGTGCCAGCAGCTCCTCCGAGTCTGGGGCCAACGTCCTGACTTTC . TRBJ2-6 . TRBV7-9
CGVATDSGNTIYF TGCGGCGTTGCAACAGACTCTGGAAACACCATATATTTT once TRBJ1-3 . TRBV29-1
CASRDGTDPEAFF TGTGCCAGCAGGGACGGGACAGATCCTGAAGCTTTCTTT . TRBJ1-1 TRBD1 TRBV2
CSVEGEGSYNEQFF TGCAGCGTTGAAGGGGAGGGGTCCTACAATGAGCAGTTCTTC . TRBJ2-1 TRBD2 TRBV29-1
CASSLQSTGELFF TGTGCCAGCAGCCTTCAGTCAACCGGGGAGCTGTTTTTT . TRBJ2-2 . TRBV3-1
CATSPGSGTEAFF TGTGCCACCAGCCCAGGGAGTGGAACTGAAGCTTTCTTT once TRBJ1-1 . TRBV15
CASSRGAGNQPQHF TGTGCCAGCAGTAGGGGGGCGGGCAATCAGCCCCAGCATTTT few TRBJ1-5 . TRBV25-1
CSVVSSGAFF TGCAGCGTTGTTAGTAGTGGAGCTTTCTTT . TRBJ1-1 . TRBV29-1
CASSPQGSRIETNEKLFF TGTGCCAGCAGCCCCCAGGGCAGCCGGATCGAAACTAATGAAAAACTGTTTTTT once TRBJ1-4 . TRBV7-9
CSVLLGANYGYTF TGCAGCGTTCTTCTAGGAGCTAACTATGGCTACACCTTC . TRBJ1-2 . TRBV29-1
CSASRLAGVGDTQYF TGCAGTGCTAGTCGACTAGCGGGAGTAGGAGATACGCAGTATTTT . TRBJ2-3 TRBD2 TRBV20-1
CSDTTGANYGYTF TGCAGCGATACGACAGGGGCTAACTATGGCTACACCTTC . TRBJ1-2 TRBD1 TRBV29-1
CASSADLGGTKNIQYF TGTGCCAGCAGCGCAGACTTGGGAGGAACCAAAAACATTCAGTACTTC . TRBJ2-4 . TRBV9
CSAGGNEQFF TGCAGTGCTGGTGGCAATGAGCAGTTCTTC few TRBJ2-1 . TRBV20-1
CASSYGTPLRYEQYF TGTGCCAGCAGCTACGGGACTCCCCTACGCTACGAGCAGTACTTC . TRBJ2-7 . TRBV7-8
CASSVDGRGELFF TGTGCCAGCAGCGTAGACGGTCGAGGGGAGCTGTTTTTT . TRBJ2-2 . TRBV9
CASSQSPGMNTEAFF TGCGCCAGCAGCCAATCCCCCGGCATGAACACTGAAGCTTTCTTT . TRBJ1-1 . TRBV4-1
CASSLADRRDGYTF TGTGCCAGCAGCTTAGCGGACAGAAGGGATGGCTACACCTTC . TRBJ1-2 . TRBV7-9
CSVGTPRNTEAFF TGCAGCGTTGGGACACCGCGTAACACTGAAGCTTTCTTT . TRBJ1-1 . TRBV29-1
CASSPPTGELFF TGTGCCAGCAGCCCCCCCACCGGGGAGCTGTTTTTT . TRBJ2-2 . TRBV13
CASSPSWGVGYTF TGTGCCAGCAGCCCCAGTTGGGGGGTCGGGTACACCTTC . TRBJ1-2 . TRBV7-6
CASSPVVKWGYTF TGTGCCAGCAGTCCCGTGGTTAAGTGGGGCTACACCTTC . TRBJ1-2 . TRBV12-3/TRBV12-4
CSVPSGPGTQYF TGCAGCGTTCCGTCAGGTCCAGGGACCCAGTACTTC . TRBJ2-5 . TRBV29-1